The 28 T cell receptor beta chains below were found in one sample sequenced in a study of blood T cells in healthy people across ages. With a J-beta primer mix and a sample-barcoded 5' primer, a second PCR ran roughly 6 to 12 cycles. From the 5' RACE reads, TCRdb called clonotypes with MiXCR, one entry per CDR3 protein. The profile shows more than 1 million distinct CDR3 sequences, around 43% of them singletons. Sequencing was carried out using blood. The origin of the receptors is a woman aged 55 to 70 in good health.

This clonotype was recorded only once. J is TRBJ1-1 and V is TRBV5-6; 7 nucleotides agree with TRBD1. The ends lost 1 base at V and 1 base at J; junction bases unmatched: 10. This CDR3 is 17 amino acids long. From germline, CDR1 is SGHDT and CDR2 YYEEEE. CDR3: CASSLLRRGLENTEAFF. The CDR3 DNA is TGTGCCAGCAGCTTGTTGCGCAGGGGGTTAGAGAACACTGAAGCTTTCTTT.

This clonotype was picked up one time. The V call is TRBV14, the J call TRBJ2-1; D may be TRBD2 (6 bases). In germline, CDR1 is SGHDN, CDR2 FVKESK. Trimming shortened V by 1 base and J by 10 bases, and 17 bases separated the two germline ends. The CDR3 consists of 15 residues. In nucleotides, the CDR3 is TGTGCCAGCAGCCAAGCTGGGGGGATTGCCTACGAGCAGTTCTTC. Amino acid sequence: CASSQAGGIAYEQFF.

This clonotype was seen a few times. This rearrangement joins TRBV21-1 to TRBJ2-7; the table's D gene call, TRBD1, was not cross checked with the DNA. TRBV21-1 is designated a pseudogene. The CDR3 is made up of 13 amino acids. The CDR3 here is CALLGAVLDEQYF. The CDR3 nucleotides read TGTGCCCTGTTAGGGGCAGTTTTGGACGAGCAGTACTTC.

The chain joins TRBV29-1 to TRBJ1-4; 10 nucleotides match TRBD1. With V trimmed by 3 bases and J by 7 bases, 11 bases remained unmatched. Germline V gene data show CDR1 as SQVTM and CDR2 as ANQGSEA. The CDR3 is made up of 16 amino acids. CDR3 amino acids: CSVEGTPGQGTEKLFF. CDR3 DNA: TGCAGCGTTGAGGGTACGCCGGGACAGGGGACTGAAAAACTGTTTTTT. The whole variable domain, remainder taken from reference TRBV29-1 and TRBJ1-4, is SAVISQKPSRDICQRGTSLTIQCQVDSQVTMMFWYRQQPGQSLTLIATANQGSEATYESGFVIDKFPISRPNLTFSTLTVSNMSPEDSSIYLCSVEGTPGQGTEKLFFGSGTQLSVL.

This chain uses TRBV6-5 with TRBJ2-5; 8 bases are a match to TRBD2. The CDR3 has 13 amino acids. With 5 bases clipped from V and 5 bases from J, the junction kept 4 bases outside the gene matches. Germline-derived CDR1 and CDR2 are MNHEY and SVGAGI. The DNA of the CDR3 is TGTGCCAGCAGTAGCGGGAGTATGGAGACCCAGTACTTC. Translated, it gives CASSSGSMETQYF.

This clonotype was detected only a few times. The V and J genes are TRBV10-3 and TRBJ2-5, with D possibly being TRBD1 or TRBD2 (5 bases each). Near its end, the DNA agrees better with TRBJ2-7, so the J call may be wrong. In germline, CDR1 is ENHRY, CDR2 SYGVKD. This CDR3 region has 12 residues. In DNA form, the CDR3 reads TGTGCCATCAGTGAGGTGGGGACCGAGCAGTACTTC. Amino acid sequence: CAISEVGTEQYF.

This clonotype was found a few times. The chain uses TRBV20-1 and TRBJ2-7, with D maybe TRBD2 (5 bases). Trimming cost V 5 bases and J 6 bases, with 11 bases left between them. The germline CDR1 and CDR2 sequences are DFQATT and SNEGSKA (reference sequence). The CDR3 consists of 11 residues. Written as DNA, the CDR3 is TGCAGTGCTGGCAGAGGAGGCGAGCAGTACTTC. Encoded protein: CSAGRGGEQYF.

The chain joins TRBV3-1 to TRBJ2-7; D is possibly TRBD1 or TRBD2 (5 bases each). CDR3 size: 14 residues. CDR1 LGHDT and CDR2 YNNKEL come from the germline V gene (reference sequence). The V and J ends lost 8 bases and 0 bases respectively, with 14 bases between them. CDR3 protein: CASSGGGSSYEQYF. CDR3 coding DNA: TGTGCCAGCTCTGGGGGTGGGAGCTCCTACGAGCAGTACTTC.

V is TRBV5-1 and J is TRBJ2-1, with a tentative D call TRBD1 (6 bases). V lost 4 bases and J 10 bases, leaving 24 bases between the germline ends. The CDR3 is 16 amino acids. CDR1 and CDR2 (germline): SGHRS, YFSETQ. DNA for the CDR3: TGCGCCAGCAGCCCTCCCCGGGACAACCTTGGGGGAGAGCAGTTCTTC. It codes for CASSPPRDNLGGEQFF.

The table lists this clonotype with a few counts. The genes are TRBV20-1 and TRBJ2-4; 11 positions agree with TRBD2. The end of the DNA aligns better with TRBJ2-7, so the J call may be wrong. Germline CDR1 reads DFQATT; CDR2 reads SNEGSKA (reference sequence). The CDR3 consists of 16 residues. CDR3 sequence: CSASSGPSGRTFEQYF. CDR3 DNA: TGCAGTGCTAGTAGCGGACCTAGCGGGAGGACTTTCGAGCAGTACTTC.

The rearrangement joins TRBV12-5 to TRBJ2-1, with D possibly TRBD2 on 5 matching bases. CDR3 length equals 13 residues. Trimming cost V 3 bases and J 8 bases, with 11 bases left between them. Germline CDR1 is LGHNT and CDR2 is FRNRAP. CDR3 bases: TGTGCTAGTGGTTTACGCCCGAGGGATGAGCAGTTCTTC. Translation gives CASGLRPRDEQFF.

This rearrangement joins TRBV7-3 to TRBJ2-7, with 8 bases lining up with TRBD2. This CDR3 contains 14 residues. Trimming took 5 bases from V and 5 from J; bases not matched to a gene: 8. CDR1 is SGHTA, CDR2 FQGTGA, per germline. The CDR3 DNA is TGTGCCAGCAGCGCCAGCGGGAGTGCCAACGAGCAGTACTTC. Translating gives CASSASGSANEQYF. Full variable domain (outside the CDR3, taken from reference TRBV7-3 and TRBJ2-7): GAGVSQTPSNKVTEKGKYVELRCDPISGHTALYWYRQSLGQGPEFLIYFQGTGAADDSGLPNDRFFAVRPEGSVSTLKIQRTERGDSAVYLCASSASGSANEQYFGPGTRLTVT.

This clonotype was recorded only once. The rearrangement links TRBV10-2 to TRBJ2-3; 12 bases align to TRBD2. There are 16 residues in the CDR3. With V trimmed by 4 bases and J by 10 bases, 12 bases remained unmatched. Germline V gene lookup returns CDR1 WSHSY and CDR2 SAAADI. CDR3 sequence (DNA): TGCGCCAGCAGTGTCCTAGCGGGAGGGCCGCTTGATGCGCAGTATTTT. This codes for CASSVLAGGPLDAQYF.

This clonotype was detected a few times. CDR3 sequence: CASSWPQRAGHRTDTQYF. The CDR3 DNA reads TGTGCCAGCAGCTGGCCCCAACGTGCGGGACACCGCACAGATACGCAGTATTTT. J is TRBJ2-3 and V is TRBV7-6; D tentatively reads TRBD1 or TRBD2 (6 bases each). The CDR3 runs to 18 residues. V was clipped by 4 bases and J by 1 base, with 21 bases between them. Germline CDR1 reads SGHVS; CDR2 reads FNYEAQ.

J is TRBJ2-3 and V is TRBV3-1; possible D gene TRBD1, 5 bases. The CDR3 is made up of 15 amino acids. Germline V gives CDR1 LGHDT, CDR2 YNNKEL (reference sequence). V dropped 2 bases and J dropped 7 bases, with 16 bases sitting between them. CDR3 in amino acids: CASSQPGLGVNTQYF. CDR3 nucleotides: TGTGCCAGCAGCCAACCAGGGCTTGGGGTAAATACGCAGTATTTT.

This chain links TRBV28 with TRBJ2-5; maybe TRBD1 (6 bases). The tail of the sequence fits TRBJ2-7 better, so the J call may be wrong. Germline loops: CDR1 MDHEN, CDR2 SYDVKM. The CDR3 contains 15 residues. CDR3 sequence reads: CASSPGQGLSYEQYF. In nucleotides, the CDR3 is TGTGCCAGCAGTCCCGGGCAGGGGCTCTCCTACGAGCAGTACTTC.

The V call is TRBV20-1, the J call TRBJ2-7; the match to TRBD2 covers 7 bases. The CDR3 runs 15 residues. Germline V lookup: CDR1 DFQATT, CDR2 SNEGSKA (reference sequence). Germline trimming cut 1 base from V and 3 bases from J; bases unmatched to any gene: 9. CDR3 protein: CSARAADRGVYEQYF. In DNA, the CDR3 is TGCAGTGCTAGAGCGGCCGATCGGGGGGTCTACGAGCAGTACTTC.

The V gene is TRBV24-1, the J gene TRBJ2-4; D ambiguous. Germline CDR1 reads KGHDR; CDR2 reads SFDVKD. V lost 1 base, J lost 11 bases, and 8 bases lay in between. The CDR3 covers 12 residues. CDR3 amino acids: CATSDFAGFQYF. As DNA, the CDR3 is TGTGCCACCAGTGATTTCGCAGGTTTTCAGTACTTC.

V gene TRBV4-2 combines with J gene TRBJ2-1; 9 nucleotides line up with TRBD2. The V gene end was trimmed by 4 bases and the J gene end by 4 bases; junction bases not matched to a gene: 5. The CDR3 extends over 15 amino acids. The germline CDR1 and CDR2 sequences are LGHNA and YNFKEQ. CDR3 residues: CASSPGLAKYNEQFF. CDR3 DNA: TGTGCCAGCAGCCCCGGACTAGCGAAATACAATGAGCAGTTCTTC.

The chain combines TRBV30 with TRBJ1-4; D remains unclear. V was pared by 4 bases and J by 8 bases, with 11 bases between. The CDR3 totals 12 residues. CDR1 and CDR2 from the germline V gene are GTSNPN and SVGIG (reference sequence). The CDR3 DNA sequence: TGTGCCTGGAAGGTCGGAACCGAAAAACTGTTTTTT. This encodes CAWKVGTEKLFF.

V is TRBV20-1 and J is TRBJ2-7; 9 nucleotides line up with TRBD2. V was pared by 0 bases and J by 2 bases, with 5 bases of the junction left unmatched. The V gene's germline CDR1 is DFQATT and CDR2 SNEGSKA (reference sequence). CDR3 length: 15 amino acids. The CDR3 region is CSARDLGGRAYEQYF. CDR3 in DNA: TGCAGTGCTAGAGATCTGGGCGGGAGGGCCTACGAGCAGTACTTC.

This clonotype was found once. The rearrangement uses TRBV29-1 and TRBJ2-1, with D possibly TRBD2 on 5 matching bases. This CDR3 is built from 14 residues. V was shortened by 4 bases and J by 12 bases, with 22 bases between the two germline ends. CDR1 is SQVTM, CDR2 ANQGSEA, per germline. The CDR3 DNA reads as TGCAGCGTTGCGGGGATCGGATCCTACAAAGGGCAGTTCTTC. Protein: CSVAGIGSYKGQFF.

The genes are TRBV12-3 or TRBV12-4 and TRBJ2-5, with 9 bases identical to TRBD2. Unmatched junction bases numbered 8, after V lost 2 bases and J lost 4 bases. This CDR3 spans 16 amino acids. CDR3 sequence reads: CASSLSAAGGRETQYF. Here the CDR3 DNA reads TGTGCCAGCAGTTTAAGCGCAGCGGGAGGTAGAGAGACCCAGTACTTC.

The CDR3 loop reads CASSQGRGVNSPLHF. For the CDR3, the DNA is TGTGCCAGCAGCCAAGGTAGGGGTGTGAATTCACCCCTCCACTTT. The chain uses TRBV3-1 and TRBJ1-6, with a possible D match to TRBD1 (5 bases). V was clipped by 1 base and J by 7 bases, with 11 bases between them. CDR1 is LGHDT and CDR2 is YNNKEL in the germline V gene (reference sequence). The CDR3 has 15 amino acids.

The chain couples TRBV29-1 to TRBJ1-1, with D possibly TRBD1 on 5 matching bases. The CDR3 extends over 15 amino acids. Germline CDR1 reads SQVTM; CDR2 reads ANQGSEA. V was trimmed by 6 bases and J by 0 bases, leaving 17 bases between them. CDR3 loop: CSVAYRRGLNTEAFF. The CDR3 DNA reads TGCAGCGTCGCATACAGGAGGGGTTTGAACACTGAAGCTTTCTTT.

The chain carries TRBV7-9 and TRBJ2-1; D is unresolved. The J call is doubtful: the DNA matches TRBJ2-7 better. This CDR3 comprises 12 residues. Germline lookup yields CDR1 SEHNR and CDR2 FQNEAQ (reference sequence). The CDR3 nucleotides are TGTGCCAGCAGCTTAAGGACCGCGGAGCAGTACTTC. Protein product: CASSLRTAEQYF.

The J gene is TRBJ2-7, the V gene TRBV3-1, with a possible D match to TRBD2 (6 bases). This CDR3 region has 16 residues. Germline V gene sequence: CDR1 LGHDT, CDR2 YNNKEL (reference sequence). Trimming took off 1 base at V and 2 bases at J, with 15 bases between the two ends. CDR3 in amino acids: CASSQAGVSPAYEQYF. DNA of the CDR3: TGTGCCAGCAGCCAAGCGGGGGTGTCCCCCGCCTACGAGCAGTACTTC.

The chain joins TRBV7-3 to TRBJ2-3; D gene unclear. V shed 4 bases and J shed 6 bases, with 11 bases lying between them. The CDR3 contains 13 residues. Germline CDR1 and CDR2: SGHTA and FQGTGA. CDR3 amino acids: CASSSSHRDTQYF. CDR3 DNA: TGTGCCAGCAGCTCTTCGCACCGGGATACGCAGTATTTT.